This T cell receptor (beta chain) came from a study of T-cell memory formation after mild COVID-19. This clonotype was recorded many times. Germline V lookup: CDR1 SQVTM, CDR2 ANQGSEA. CDR3 length: 13 amino acids. Trimming cost V 6 bases and J 13 bases; bases outside gene matches: 16. In TCRdb, the 5' RACE reads were re-called with MiXCR into one record per CDR3 protein. The repertoire holds 550,000 to 650,000 distinct CDR3 sequences, with about 18% as singletons. The rearrangement joins TRBV29-1 to TRBJ2-7; 9 bases are a match to TRBD2. The receptor's source is an adult woman who had mild COVID-19 (a few samples of this study predate the infection). Cell type and time point are not known. Input material: PBMCs or a T cell subset sorted from them (not recorded which). The CDR3 loop reads CSVLSDKREVQYF. As DNA, the CDR3 is TGCAGCGTCCTTTCGGATAAGCGGGAGGTCCAATACTTC.